Presented here are 20 T cell receptor beta chains from one specimen sequenced in a study of blood T cells in healthy people across ages. The authors ran a second PCR of about 7 to 12 cycles using a sample-barcoded 5' primer and a J-beta primer mix. A single record per CDR3 protein comes from TCRdb applying MiXCR to the 5' RACE reads. The table has fewer than 950,000 distinct CDR3 sequences, less than 70% seen once. Sequencing input: blood. These receptors were collected from a man older than 75 in good health.

The chain carries TRBV5-6 and TRBJ2-3; 7 bases are shared with TRBD2. CDR1 and CDR2 from the germline V gene are SGHDT and YYEEEE. The CDR3 is 15 amino acids. Germline trimming cut 3 bases from V and 0 bases from J; bases unmatched to any gene: 4. The CDR3 loop reads CASSSLAQSTDTQYF. The CDR3 DNA reads TGTGCCAGCAGCTCACTAGCGCAGAGCACAGATACGCAGTATTTT.

The genes are TRBV12-5 and TRBJ1-5; maybe TRBD1 (5 bases). The CDR3 is 14 amino acids. Germline lookup yields CDR1 LGHNT and CDR2 FRNRAP. With 4 bases removed from V and 5 bases from J, the gap between germline ends came to 12 bases. CDR3 region: CASGWEGPDQPQHF. CDR3 sequence (DNA): TGTGCTAGTGGTTGGGAGGGGCCGGATCAGCCCCAGCATTTT.

The rearrangement uses TRBV6-2 or TRBV6-3 and TRBJ2-3, with 13 bases lining up with TRBD2. This CDR3 has 15 residues. Germline-derived CDR1 and CDR2 are MNHEY and SVGEGT. Losses at the gene ends were 4 bases for V and 14 bases for J; bases not matched to a gene: 12. CDR3 loop: CASSLRTSGSRYAYF. CDR3 nucleotide sequence: TGTGCCAGCAGTTTGAGGACTAGCGGGAGCAGATACGCGTATTTT.

The chain uses TRBV7-2 and TRBJ2-3, with 10 bases matching TRBD2. The germline gives CDR1 SGHTA, CDR2 FQGNSA. The CDR3 is 17 residues long. With 2 bases clipped from V and 14 bases from J, the junction kept 19 bases outside the gene matches. The CDR3: CASSLFPAGGPHRYAYF. The CDR3 DNA reads TGTGCCAGCAGCTTATTTCCAGCGGGAGGGCCGCACAGATACGCGTATTTT.

The genes are TRBV9 and TRBJ2-5; D gene ambiguous. V lost 1 base, J lost 4 bases, and 8 bases lay in between. The CDR3 extends over 13 amino acids. Germline V CDR1 and CDR2: SGDLS, YYNGEE. The CDR3 DNA follows: TGTGCCAGCAGCGTATTAATCGGAGAGACCCAGTACTTC. Residues: CASSVLIGETQYF.

This clonotype was counted a single time. The rearrangement joins TRBV12-5 to TRBJ2-5; D is undetermined. V was cut by 0 bases and J by 0 bases, with 11 bases left in between. The CDR3 has 16 amino acids. Germline loops: CDR1 LGHNT, CDR2 FRNRAP. The CDR3, as DNA: TGTGCTAGTGGTTTGGTTCGTCTAGGGAACCAAGAGACCCAGTACTTC. Amino acids: CASGLVRLGNQETQYF.

For this clonotype: This could be a read error, since a much larger clone is one nucleotide away. The CDR3 spells CASSVGTGSDEQYF. CDR3 nucleotides: TGTGCCAGCAGCGTCGGGACAGGGTCCGACGAGCAGTACTTC. The J gene is TRBJ2-7, the V gene TRBV7-9, with 9 bases fitting TRBD1. The CDR3 extends over 14 amino acids. Trimming cost V 5 bases and J 5 bases; bases outside gene matches: 7. Per the germline V gene, CDR1 is SEHNR and CDR2 is FQNEAQ (reference sequence).

The J gene is TRBJ1-4, the V gene TRBV7-9, with D unresolved. The V and J ends lost 5 bases and 3 bases respectively, with 16 bases between them. Germline values: CDR1 SEHNR, CDR2 FQNEAQ (reference sequence). This CDR3 region has 16 residues. The CDR3 DNA is TGTGCCAGCAGCAATACCGTTAGGGCCGCTAATGAAAAACTGTTTTTT. Its protein is CASSNTVRAANEKLFF. Full variable domain (outside the CDR3, taken from reference TRBV7-9 and TRBJ1-4): DTGVSQNPRHKITKRGQNVTFRCDPISEHNRLYWYRQTLGQGPEFLTYFQNEAQLEKSRLLSDRFSAERPKGSFSTLEIQRTEQGDSAMYLCASSNTVRAANEKLFFGSGTQLSVL.

The chain is built from TRBV20-1 and TRBJ1-1; TRBD1 might be the D (6 bases). This CDR3 contains 16 residues. Germline-derived CDR1 and CDR2 are DFQATT and SNEGSKA (reference sequence). V lost 1 base and J 1 base, leaving 16 bases between the germline ends. The CDR3 sequence is CSARGNLGHSNTEAFF. CDR3 DNA sequence: TGCAGTGCTAGAGGGAATTTGGGACACTCGAACACTGAAGCTTTCTTT.

The CDR3 loop is CASSPPLATTYNEQYF. CDR3 nucleotides: TGTGCCAGCTCACCACCGCTAGCGACAACCTACAATGAGCAGTACTTC. This chain connects TRBV18 to TRBJ2-7, with D maybe TRBD2 (6 bases). Germline V gene sequence: CDR1 KGHSH, CDR2 LQKENI. The V gene lost 0 bases and the J gene lost 7 bases, with 19 bases spanning the gap. The CDR3 extends over 16 amino acids.

J is TRBJ2-1 and V is TRBV20-1, with 10 bases aligning to TRBD2. This CDR3 spans 14 amino acids. Germline lookup yields CDR1 DFQATT and CDR2 SNEGSKA (reference sequence). Trimming removed 3 bases from V and 6 bases from J; junction bases left unmatched: 5. CDR3 sequence (DNA): TGCAGTGCTAGGAGCGGGAGGGGTTCCAATGAGCAGTTCTTC. Encoded protein: CSARSGRGSNEQFF.

This clonotype was seen a single time. The rearrangement links TRBV10-3 to TRBJ2-1; the D is unclear. V lost 4 bases and J lost 15, with 19 bases in between. The CDR3 has 13 amino acids. Germline CDR1 and CDR2: ENHRY and SYGVKD. In nucleotides, the CDR3 is TGTGCCATCAGTGTGTCGGAGCCCTCCGTTGGGTTCTTC. This encodes CAISVSEPSVGFF.

This chain joins TRBV11-2 and TRBJ2-7; 7 bases fit TRBD2. The DNA matches TRBJ2-5 better at its end, which makes the J call doubtful. The CDR3 spans 15 residues. Germline assignment: CDR1 SGHAT and CDR2 FQNNGV. CDR3 protein: CASSLWGREGETQYF. CDR3 DNA sequence: TGTGCCAGCAGCTTGTGGGGGAGGGAGGGAGAGACCCAGTACTTC.

The chain combines TRBV7-3 with TRBJ2-1; 7 nucleotides agree with TRBD2. The CDR3 runs to 14 residues. Per the germline V gene, CDR1 is SGHTA and CDR2 is FQGTGA. V trimming: 1 base; J trimming: 8 bases; junction bases outside the gene matches: 5. The CDR3, as DNA: TGTGCCAGCAGCTTAAGCGGGAGCATCCATGAGCAGTTCTTC. This gives the protein CASSLSGSIHEQFF.

CDR3 in DNA: TGTGCCAGCAGCTTCGTCGGCAATGCCGAGCAGTACTTC. Its translation is CASSFVGNAEQYF. The genes are TRBV7-3 and TRBJ2-7; D gene unclear. V was shortened by 3 bases and J by 6 bases, with 12 bases between the two germline ends. Germline CDR1 and CDR2: SGHTA and FQGTGA. CDR3 length: 13 amino acids.

The V call is TRBV4-1, the J call TRBJ2-7, with 8 bases lining up with TRBD1. The J call may be wrong; the DNA end is better matched by TRBJ2-4. The germline V gene has CDR1 MGHRA and CDR2 YSYEKL. This CDR3 is built from 16 residues. As DNA, the CDR3 is TGCGCCAGCAGCCAAGCCGGACAGGGAGGTGGATACATTCAGTACTTC. This codes for CASSQAGQGGGYIQYF.

This chain joins TRBV5-6 and TRBJ1-2; tentatively, D is TRBD1 (5 bases). V lost 4 bases to trimming and J lost 8 bases, with 12 bases between them. The CDR3 runs to 12 residues. CDR1 is SGHDT, CDR2 YYEEEE, per germline. CDR3 DNA sequence: TGTGCCAGCAGCGGGGGAGGGCTCGGCTACACCTTC. Translating gives CASSGGGLGYTF.

This chain links TRBV5-1 with TRBJ2-7, with no clear D. This CDR3 is built from 13 residues. V lost 7 bases, J lost 0 bases, and 11 bases lay in between. Germline V CDR1 and CDR2: SGHRS, YFSETQ. The CDR3: CASGVQNSYEQYF. The CDR3 nucleotides read TGCGCCAGCGGCGTCCAGAACTCCTACGAGCAGTACTTC.

The chain employs TRBV29-1 and TRBJ2-7, with TRBD2 as a possible D gene (6 bases). Trimming took off 3 bases at V and 7 bases at J, with 19 bases between the two ends. This CDR3 spans 14 amino acids. Germline CDR1 reads SQVTM; CDR2 reads ANQGSEA. The CDR3 DNA sequence: TGCAGCGTTGATGGGACCGGGCTCGGAGGGGAGCAGTACTTC. Translating gives CSVDGTGLGGEQYF.

This clonotype has just a few counts. V and J are TRBV28 and TRBJ2-4; 10 nucleotides line up with TRBD2. The last part of the DNA fits TRBJ2-7 better; the J call may be wrong. The CDR3 runs 14 residues. Germline CDR1 is MDHEN and CDR2 is SYDVKM. CDR3 in DNA: TGTGCCAGCAGTTTACAACTAGCGGGGTCCGAGCAGTACTTC. This gives the protein CASSLQLAGSEQYF.